This T cell receptor (beta chain) was sequenced in a study of regulatory T cells in long-lasting Graves disease listed by TCRdb under 2021. For the wider study: Persistent Graves' disease meant more than 5 years of antithyroid drug treatment with TSH receptor autoantibodies that stayed positive. Patients with persistent Graves' disease were compared with patients with newly diagnosed Graves' disease using TCR sequencing and RNA sequencing of peripheral blood. Antithyroid drugs had been taken for 8.5 to 13 years on average by persistent Graves' disease patients in the clinical cohort. A total of about 35 samples underwent TCR sequencing, from about 13 patients with persistent Graves' disease and approximately 20 patients with newly diagnosed Graves' disease. The study took place in China and was registered as a clinical trial. Study-wide findings and limitations: Sequencing and analysis were restricted to the TCR beta chain. As a limitation, the authors acknowledged that the small sample size may reduce accuracy. Only peripheral blood was studied, because thyroid tissue, the primary lesion, was inaccessible. A larger number of public clonotypes was shared among persistent patients (about 2,700) than among newly diagnosed patients (around 890). Compared with newly diagnosed patients, patients with persistent Graves' disease had lower TCR Shannon entropy and fewer highly expanded clones, which suggests clonal expansion. Persistent disease showed preferential use of TRBV28, TRBJ1-2 and TRBJ2-5, whereas newly diagnosed disease favored TRBV20-1 and TRBJ2-1.

This clonotype was counted ten times or more. It lacks a known antigen. No quality values exist for individual bases; no much larger clone is one base distant. The intended sense of this specimen's time point label: persistent/refractory GD, antithyroid drugs over 5 years with positive TRAb. For both TCR sequencing and RNA sequencing, RNA was extracted from PBMCs using TRIzol. The diagnosis of Graves' disease was made according to American Thyroid Association guidelines. Patients for the study were recruited at an endocrinology department in Xi'an, China. Each patient gave about 8.1 milliliters of peripheral blood, collected in an EDTA anticoagulant tube. Ficoll Paque Plus density gradient separation was used to isolate PBMCs, and no further T cell sorting was done. An Agilent 2100 Bioanalyzer and agarose gel were used to assess RNA quality, and a NanoDrop 2000 was used to measure RNA concentration.

Libraries were built with multiplex PCR. The run used an Illumina HiSeq 4000. iRepertoire HTBI primers and Arm-PCR amplification of CDR3 regions were used to construct TCR beta libraries. Before sequencing, the PCR products went through gel purification. The published analysis was carried out like this. Across samples, about 63 TRBV and 15 or so TRBJ segments were identified and used for gene usage analysis of CDR3 amino acid clonotypes. COPE and FqMerger were used to merge filtered high-quality paired reads into contigs. Contigs were aligned with BLAST to IMGT TRBV, TRBD and TRBJ reference genes, and CDR3 was defined per IMGT. Clonotypes above 0.1% frequency were classified as highly expanded clones. Repertoire diversity was measured by Shannon entropy, and V-J evenness by the Gini coefficient. Public clonotypes were defined as clonotypes shared by more than one individual. Using fastp at Q25 and MiXCR, TCRdb reprocessed the public reads and kept productive beta chains. Duplicate CDR3 protein sequences are folded into a single record with the most common DNA and genes. The V and J calls here are based on TCRdb, not the publication. The table for this sample lists 500,000 to 700,000 distinct CDR3 sequences; around 32% of them were counted only once. The leading ten clones occupy 35% to 55% of the sample.

Germline trimming: 6 bases from V, 2 bases from J; junction bases outside gene matches: 3. The CDR3 spans 14 residues, from the cysteine through the phenylalanine. Only the CDR3 DNA stays, 42 bases, in frame from base 1. Rearrangement joined TRBV12-3 or TRBV12-4 to TRBJ1-5, with 8 bases matching TRBD1. The sample was peripheral blood mononuclear cells (PBMCs), taken when the disease was refractory, from a patient treated with antithyroid drugs. This TCR was sampled from a female donor with Graves disease. The DNA sequence follows: TGTGCCAGCAGACCGACAGGGGGCAATCAGCCCCAGCATTTT. It specifies CASRPTGGNQPQHF.